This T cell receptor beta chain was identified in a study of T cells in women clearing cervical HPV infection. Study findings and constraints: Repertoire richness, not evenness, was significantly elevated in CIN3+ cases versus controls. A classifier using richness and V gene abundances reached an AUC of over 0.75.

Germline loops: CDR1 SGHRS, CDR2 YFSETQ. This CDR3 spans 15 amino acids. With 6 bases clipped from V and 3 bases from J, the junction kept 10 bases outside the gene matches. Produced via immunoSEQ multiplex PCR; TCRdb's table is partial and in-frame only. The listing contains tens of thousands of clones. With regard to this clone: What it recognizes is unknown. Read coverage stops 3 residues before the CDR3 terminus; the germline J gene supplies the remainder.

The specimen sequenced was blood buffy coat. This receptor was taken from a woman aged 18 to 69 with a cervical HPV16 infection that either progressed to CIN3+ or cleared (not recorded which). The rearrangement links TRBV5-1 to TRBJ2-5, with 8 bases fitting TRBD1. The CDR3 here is CASNSSPGQEETQYF. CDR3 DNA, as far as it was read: TGCGCCAGCAACTCATCTCCGGGACAGGAAGAGACC.